Below, one T cell receptor (beta chain) is given with its context. The antigen is not known. This sample was taken from a study of cytomegalovirus exposure and HLA in healthy donors. The CDR3 runs to 14 residues. Germline V gene lookup returns CDR1 MDHEN and CDR2 SYDVKM. V dropped 6 bases and J dropped 8 bases, with 16 bases sitting between them. A multiplex PCR was run with 60 Vbeta primers and 13 Jbeta primers. Profiling relied on immunoSEQ multiplex PCR, and the TCRdb table lists in-frame clones only, not all of them. This table holds 95,000 to 150,000 clones, 65% to 75% found once. Study-wide points: In a later analysis, donors in an Asian-associated ancestry cluster reportedly had fewer N-insertions in productive TCRs than the cohort mean. A later analysis linked 15,000 to 20,000 TCR beta sequences to HLA alleles at 0.05 false discovery rate.

This TCR derives from a man aged 35 to 55 in good health and CMV-seropositive. The sequenced sample was PBMCs. The chain links TRBV28 to TRBJ1-4; no definite D call. The CDR3 DNA reads TGTGCCAGCAGAAACGAGAGGCTTAGGGAAAAACTGTTTTTT. It codes for CASRNERLREKLFF.